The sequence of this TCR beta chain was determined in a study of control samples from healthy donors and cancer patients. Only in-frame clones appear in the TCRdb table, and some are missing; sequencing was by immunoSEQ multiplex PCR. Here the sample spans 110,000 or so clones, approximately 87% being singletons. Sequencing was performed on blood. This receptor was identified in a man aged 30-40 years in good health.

CDR3 DNA: TGTGCCACCAGTGATTTCGGGAATAGCGGGGGGTCCTGGAACACCGGGGAGCTGTTTTTT. This translates into CATSDFGNSGGSWNTGELFF. This chain uses TRBV24-1 with TRBJ2-2; 10 bases match TRBD2. Per germline, CDR1 KGHDR and CDR2 SFDVKD. This CDR3 contains 20 residues. V dropped 1 base and J dropped 1; count of bases not matched to a gene: 11.